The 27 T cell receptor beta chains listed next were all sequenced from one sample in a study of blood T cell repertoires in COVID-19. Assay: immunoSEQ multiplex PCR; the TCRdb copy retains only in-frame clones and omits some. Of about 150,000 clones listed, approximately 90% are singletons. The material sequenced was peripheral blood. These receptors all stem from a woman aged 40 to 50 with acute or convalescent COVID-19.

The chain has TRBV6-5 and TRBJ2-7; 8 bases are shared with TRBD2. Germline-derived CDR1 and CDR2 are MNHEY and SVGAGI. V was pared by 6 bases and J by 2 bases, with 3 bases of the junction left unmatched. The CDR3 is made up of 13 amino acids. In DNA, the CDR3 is TGTGCCAGCAGCGAGCGGGAGACCTACGAGCAGTACTTC. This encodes CASSERETYEQYF.

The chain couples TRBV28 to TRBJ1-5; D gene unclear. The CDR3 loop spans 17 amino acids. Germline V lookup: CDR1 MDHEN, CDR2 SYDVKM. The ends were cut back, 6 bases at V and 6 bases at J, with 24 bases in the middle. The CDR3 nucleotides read TGTGCCAGCAGACCGATGAGGGCCGCGGTTTCCAGTCAGCCCCAGCATTTT. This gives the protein CASRPMRAAVSSQPQHF.

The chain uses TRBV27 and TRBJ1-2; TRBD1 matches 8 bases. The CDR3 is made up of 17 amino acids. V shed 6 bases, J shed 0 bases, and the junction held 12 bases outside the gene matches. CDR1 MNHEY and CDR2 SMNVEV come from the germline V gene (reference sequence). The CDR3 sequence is CASSPGGANPSNYGYTF. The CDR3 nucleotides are TGTGCCAGCAGCCCAGGGGGCGCCAACCCCTCTAACTATGGCTACACCTTC.

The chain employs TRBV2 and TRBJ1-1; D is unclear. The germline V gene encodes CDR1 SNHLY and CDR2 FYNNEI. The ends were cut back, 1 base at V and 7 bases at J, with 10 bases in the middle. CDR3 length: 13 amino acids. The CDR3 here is CASSEERQSEAFF. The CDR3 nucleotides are TGTGCCAGCAGTGAAGAGAGACAAAGTGAAGCTTTCTTT. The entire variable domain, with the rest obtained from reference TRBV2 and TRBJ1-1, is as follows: EPEVTQTPSHQVTQMGQEVILRCVPISNHLYFYWYRQILGQKVEFLVSFYNNEISEKSEIFDDQFSVERPDGSNFTLKIRSTKLEDSAMYFCASSEERQSEAFFGQGTRLTVV.

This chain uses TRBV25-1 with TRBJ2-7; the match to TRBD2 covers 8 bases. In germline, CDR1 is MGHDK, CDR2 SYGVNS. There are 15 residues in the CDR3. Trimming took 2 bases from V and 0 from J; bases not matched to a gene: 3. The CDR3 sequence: CASSEAGGGSYEQYF. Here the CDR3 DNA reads TGTGCCAGCAGTGAAGCGGGGGGCGGCTCCTACGAGCAGTACTTC.

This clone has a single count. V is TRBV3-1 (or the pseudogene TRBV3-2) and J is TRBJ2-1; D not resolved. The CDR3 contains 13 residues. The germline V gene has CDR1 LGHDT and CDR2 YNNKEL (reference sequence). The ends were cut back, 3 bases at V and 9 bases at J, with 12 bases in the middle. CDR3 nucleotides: TGTGCCAGCAGCCATTCTATCTCCGGTGAGCAGTTCTTC. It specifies CASSHSISGEQFF.

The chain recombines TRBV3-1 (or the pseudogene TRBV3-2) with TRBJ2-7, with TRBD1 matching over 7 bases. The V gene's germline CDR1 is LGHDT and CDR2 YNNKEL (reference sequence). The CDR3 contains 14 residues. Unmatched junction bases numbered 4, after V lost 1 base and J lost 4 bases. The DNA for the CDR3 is TGTGCCAGCAGCCAAGGCGACAGGGAGTACGAGCAGTACTTC. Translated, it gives CASSQGDREYEQYF.

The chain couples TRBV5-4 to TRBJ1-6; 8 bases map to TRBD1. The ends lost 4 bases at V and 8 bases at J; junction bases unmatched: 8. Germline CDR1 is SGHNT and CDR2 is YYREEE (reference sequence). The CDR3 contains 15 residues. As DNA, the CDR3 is TGTGCCAGCAGCATGGGCGGACAGGGCCATTCACCCCTCCACTTT. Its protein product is CASSMGGQGHSPLHF.

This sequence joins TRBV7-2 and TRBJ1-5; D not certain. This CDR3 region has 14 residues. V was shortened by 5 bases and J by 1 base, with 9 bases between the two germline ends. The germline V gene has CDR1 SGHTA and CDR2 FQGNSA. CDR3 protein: CASSLYRSNQPQHF. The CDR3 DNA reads TGTGCCAGCAGCCTCTACAGAAGCAATCAGCCCCAGCATTTT.

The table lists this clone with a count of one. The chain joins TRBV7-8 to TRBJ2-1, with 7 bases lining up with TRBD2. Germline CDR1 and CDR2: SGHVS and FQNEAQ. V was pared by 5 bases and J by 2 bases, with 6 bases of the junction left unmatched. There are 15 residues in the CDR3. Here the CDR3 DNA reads TGTGCCAGCAGCCCAGGCGGGGGACCCTACAATGAGCAGTTCTTC. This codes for CASSPGGGPYNEQFF. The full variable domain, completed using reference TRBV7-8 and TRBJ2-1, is GAGVSQSPRYKVAKRGQDVALRCDPISGHVSLFWYQQALGQGPEFLTYFQNEAQLDKSGLPSDRFFAERPEGSVSTLKIQRTQQEDSAVYLCASSPGGGPYNEQFFGPGTRLTVL.

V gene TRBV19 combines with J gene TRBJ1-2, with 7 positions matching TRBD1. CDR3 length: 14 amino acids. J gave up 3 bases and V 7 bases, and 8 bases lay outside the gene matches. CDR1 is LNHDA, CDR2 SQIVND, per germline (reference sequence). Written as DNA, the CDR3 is TGTGCCAGTAAGGGGGCAGGGGTTGACTATGGCTACACCTTC. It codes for CASKGAGVDYGYTF.

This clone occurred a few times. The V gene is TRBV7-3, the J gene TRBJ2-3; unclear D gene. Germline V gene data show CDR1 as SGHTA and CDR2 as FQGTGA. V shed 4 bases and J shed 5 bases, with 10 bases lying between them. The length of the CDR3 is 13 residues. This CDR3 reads CASSYVSGDTQYF. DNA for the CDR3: TGTGCCAGCAGCTACGTTTCCGGAGATACGCAGTATTTT.

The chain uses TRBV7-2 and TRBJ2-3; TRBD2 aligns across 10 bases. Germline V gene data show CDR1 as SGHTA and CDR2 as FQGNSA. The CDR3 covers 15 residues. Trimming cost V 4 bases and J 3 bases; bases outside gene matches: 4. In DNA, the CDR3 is TGTGCCAGCAGCTGGGGGACTAGCGCGACAGATACGCAGTATTTT. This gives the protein CASSWGTSATDTQYF.

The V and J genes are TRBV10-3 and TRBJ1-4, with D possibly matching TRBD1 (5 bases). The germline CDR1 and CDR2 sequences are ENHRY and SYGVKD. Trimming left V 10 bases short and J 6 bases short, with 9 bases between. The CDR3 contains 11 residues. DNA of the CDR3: TGTGCCACCTCGGGGGATGAAAAACTGTTTTTT. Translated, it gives CATSGDEKLFF.

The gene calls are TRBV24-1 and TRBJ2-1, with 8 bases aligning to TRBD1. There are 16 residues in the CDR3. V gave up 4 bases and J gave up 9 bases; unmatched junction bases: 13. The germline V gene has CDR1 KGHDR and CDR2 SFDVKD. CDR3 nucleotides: TGTGCCACCAGTGAAACCGCCGGGACAGGCAGTGGTGAGCAGTTCTTC. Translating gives CATSETAGTGSGEQFF.

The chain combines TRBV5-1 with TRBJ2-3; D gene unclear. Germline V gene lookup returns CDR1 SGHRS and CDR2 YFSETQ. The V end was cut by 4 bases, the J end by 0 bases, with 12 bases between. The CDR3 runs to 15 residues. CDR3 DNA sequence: TGCGCCAGCAGCCCACAAATTATTAGCACAGATACGCAGTATTTT. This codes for CASSPQIISTDTQYF.

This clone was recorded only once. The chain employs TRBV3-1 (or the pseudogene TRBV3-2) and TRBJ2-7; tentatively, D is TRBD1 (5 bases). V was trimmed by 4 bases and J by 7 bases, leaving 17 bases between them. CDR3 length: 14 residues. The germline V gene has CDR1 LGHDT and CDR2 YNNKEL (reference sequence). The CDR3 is CASSPWGQGNEQYF. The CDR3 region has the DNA TGTGCCAGCAGCCCCTGGGGCCAGGGTAATGAGCAGTACTTC.

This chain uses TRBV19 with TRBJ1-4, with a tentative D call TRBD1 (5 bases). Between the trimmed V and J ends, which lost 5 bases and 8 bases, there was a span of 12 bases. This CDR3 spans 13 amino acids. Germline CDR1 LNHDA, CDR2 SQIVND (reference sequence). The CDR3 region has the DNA TGTGCCAGTAGTCCAGGGTTTCGCGAAAAACTGTTTTTT. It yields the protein CASSPGFREKLFF.

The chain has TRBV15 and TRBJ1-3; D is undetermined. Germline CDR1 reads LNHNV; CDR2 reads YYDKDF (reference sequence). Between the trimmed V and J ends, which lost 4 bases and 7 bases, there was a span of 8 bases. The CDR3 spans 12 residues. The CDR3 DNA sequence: TGTGCCACCAGCAATTTCGGGAACACCATATATTTT. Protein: CATSNFGNTIYF.

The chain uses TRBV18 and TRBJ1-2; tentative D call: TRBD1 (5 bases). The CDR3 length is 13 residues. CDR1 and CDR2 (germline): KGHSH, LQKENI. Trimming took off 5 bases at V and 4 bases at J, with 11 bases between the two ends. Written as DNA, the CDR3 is TGTGCCAGCTCAGCAGGGAACCCCTATGGCTACACCTTC. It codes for CASSAGNPYGYTF.

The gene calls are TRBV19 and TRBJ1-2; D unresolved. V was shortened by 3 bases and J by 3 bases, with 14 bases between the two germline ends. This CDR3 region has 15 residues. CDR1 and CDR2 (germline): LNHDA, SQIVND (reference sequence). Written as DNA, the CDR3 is TGTGCCAGTAGTATCGCGGAGTCAACCCACTATGGCTACACCTTC. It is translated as CASSIAESTHYGYTF.

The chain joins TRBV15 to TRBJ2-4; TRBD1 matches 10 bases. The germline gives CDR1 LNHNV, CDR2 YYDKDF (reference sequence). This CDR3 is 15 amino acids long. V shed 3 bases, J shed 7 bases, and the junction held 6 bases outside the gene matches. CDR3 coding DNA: TGTGCCACCAGCAGGACAGGGGGCGCCCAGAACATTCAGTACTTC. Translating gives CATSRTGGAQNIQYF.

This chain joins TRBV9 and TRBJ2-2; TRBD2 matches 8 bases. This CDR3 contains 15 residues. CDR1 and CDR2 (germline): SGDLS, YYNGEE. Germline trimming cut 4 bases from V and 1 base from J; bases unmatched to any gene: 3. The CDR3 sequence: CASSLRGGNTGELFF. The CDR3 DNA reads TGTGCCAGCAGCCTACGGGGGGGGAACACCGGGGAGCTGTTTTTT.

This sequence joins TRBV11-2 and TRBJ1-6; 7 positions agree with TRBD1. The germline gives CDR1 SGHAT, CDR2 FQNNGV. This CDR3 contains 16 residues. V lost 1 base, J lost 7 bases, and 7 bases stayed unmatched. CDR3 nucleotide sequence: TGTGCCAGCAGCTTAGTTAGGGGGCTACGGAATTCACCCCTCCACTTT. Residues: CASSLVRGLRNSPLHF.

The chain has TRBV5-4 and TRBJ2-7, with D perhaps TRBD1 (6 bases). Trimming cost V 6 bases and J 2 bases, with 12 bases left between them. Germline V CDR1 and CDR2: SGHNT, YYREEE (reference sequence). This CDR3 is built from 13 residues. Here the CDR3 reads CASNNRDPYEQYF. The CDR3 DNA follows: TGTGCCAGCAACAACAGGGACCCCTACGAGCAGTACTTC.

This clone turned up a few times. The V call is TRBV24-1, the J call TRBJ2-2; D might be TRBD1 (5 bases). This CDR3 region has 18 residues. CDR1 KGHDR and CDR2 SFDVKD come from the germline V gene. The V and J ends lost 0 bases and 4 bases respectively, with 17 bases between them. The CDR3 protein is CATSDLGRGVGATGELFF. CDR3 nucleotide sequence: TGTGCCACCAGTGATTTGGGCCGTGGCGTAGGGGCCACCGGGGAGCTGTTTTTT.

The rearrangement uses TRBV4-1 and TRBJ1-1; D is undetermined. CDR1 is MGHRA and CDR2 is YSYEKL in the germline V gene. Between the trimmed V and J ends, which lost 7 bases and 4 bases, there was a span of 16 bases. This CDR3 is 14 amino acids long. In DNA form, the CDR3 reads TGCGCCAGCAACCCCACAGCCGCTCGCACTGAAGCTTTCTTT. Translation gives CASNPTAARTEAFF.